This TCR beta chain is from a study of blood T cell repertoires in COVID-19. Study-level information: PBMCs, B-cell-depleted T cells, or T cells provided the cDNA or gDNA that made up the material.

Participants came from under 30 US areas, aged about 18 to 100 years. Original handling: Reference gene primer amplification gave estimated nucleated cell counts. Sequencing was performed with immunoSEQ multiplex PCR; in TCRdb, only in-frame clones are kept and a portion is missing. For V, J and clone size, that table is used; D and trimming come from the DNA. The sample contains around 280,000 clones, around 90% of which appear only once. The clonotype originates from a woman under 30 with acute COVID-19. Sequenced sample: PBMCs or T cells enriched from blood (not recorded which).

CDR3 in DNA: TGTGCCAGCAAAACAGGGGGTAGAACGGGCACCGGGGAGCTGTTTTTT. Protein sequence: CASKTGGRTGTGELFF. The chain links TRBV5-4 to TRBJ2-2; 8 bases line up with TRBD1. Germline V CDR1 and CDR2: SGHNT, YYREEE (reference sequence). Losses at the gene ends were 6 bases for V and 4 bases for J; bases not matched to a gene: 11. This CDR3 spans 16 amino acids. The entire variable domain, with the rest obtained from reference TRBV5-4 and TRBJ2-2, is as follows: ETGVTQSPTHLIKTRGQQVTLRCSSQSGHNTVSWYQQALGQGPQFIFQYYREEENGRGNFPPRFSGLQFPNYSSELNVNALELDDSALYLCASKTGGRTGTGELFFGEGSRLTVL.